This T cell receptor beta chain is from a study of shared clonotypes between healthy human individuals. Trimming took 8 bases from V and 4 from J, leaving 9 bases between them. CDR3 length equals 12 residues. CDR1 is MDHEN and CDR2 is SYDVKM in the germline V gene. This clone was seen more than once but under ten times. Its specificity is not known. Study-wide findings and caveats: The genetic and exposure-history diversity represented was limited by few donors.

The assay was immunoSEQ multiplex PCR, and TCRdb's table has in-frame clones only and misses some. The data contain some 1.1 million clones, 77% of them singletons. The chain links TRBV28 to TRBJ1-5; possible D gene TRBD1, 5 bases. The TCR originated in a man aged 18 to 30 in good health. Some clones in this sample may be carry-over from other donors' samples. The sample consisted of memory CD4+ T cells from PBMCs. Subset indicated: CD45RA-negative fraction. This CDR3 is CASRDGNQPQHF. CDR3 bases: TGTGCCAGCCGGGACGGTAATCAGCCCCAGCATTTT.